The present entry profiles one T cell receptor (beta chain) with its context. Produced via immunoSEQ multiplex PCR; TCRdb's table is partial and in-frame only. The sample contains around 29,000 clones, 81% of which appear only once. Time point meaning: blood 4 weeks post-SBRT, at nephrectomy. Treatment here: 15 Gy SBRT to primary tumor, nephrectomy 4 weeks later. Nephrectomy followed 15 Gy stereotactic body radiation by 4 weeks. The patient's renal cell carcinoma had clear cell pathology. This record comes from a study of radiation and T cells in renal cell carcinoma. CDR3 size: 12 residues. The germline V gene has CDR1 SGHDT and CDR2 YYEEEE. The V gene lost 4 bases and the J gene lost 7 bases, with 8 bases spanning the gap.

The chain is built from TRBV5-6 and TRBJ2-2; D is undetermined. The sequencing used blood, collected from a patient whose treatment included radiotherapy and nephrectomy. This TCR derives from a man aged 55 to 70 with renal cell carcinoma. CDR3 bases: TGTGCCAGCAGCCTCTCCATCGGGGAGCTGTTTTTT. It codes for CASSLSIGELFF. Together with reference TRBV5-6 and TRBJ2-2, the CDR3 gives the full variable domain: DAGVTQSPTHLIKTRGQQVTLRCSPKSGHDTVSWYQQALGQGPQFIFQYYEEEERQRGNFPDRFSGHQFPNYSSELNVNALLLGDSALYLCASSLSIGELFFGEGSRLTVL.